Presented here are 31 T cell receptor beta chains from one specimen sequenced in a study of cytomegalovirus exposure and HLA in healthy donors. PCR employed 60 Vbeta and 13 Jbeta primers. The table came from immunoSEQ multiplex PCR; TCRdb's copy has only in-frame clones and leaves some out. Of some 250,000 clones in the sample, 82% are singletons; the top ten hold 4.5% to 6%. The sample consisted of PBMCs. The source of these receptors is a woman aged 40 to 50 in good health and CMV-seropositive.

The sample holds a few counts of this clone. An end of the junction does not agree with germline; a read error may underlie this. The genes are TRBV7-7 and TRBJ2-1; 9 nucleotides align to TRBD1. Germline V gives CDR1 SSHAT, CDR2 FNYEAQ (reference sequence). The CDR3 is 15 amino acids. In DNA, the CDR3 is TGTGCTAGCAGCTCCGGGACAGGGCCATACAATGAGCAGTTCTTC. This translates into CASSSGTGPYNEQFF.

The sample holds one count of this clone. This CDR3 reads CASSQEREGNYGYTF. CDR3 in DNA: TGCGCCAGCAGCCAAGAACGGGAAGGAAACTATGGCTACACCTTC. V usage is TRBV4-1 and J usage is TRBJ1-2, with D hard to call. The CDR3 covers 15 residues. V was shortened by 0 bases and J by 2 bases, with 10 bases between the two germline ends. Germline CDR1 and CDR2: MGHRA and YSYEKL.

This chain uses TRBV14 with TRBJ2-7; 10 bases match TRBD1. The CDR3 totals 13 residues. Trimming took 8 bases from V and 5 from J; bases not matched to a gene: 6. The germline V gene has CDR1 SGHDN and CDR2 FVKESK. CDR3 in amino acids: CASRDRGAHEQYF. CDR3 DNA: TGTGCCAGCCGGGACAGGGGCGCCCACGAGCAGTACTTC.

This chain uses TRBV5-6 with TRBJ2-3; perhaps TRBD1 as D (6 bases). This CDR3 is 16 amino acids long. The V end lost 2 bases, the J end lost 4 bases, and 17 bases lay between the germline ends. Germline V lookup: CDR1 SGHDT, CDR2 YYEEEE. The CDR3 DNA reads TGTGCCAGCAGCTTAGGACAGTACCCATACCCAGATACGCAGTATTTT. Translation gives CASSLGQYPYPDTQYF.

The chain links TRBV27 to TRBJ2-7, with 8 bases fitting TRBD1. This CDR3 has 17 amino acids. V lost 3 bases and J lost 4; bases outside the gene matches: 14. Germline assignment: CDR1 MNHEY and CDR2 SMNVEV (reference sequence). The CDR3 DNA sequence: TGTGCCAGCAGTTTGGCGGGACAGGTCCTCCCACTTTACGAGCAGTACTTC. It specifies CASSLAGQVLPLYEQYF.

This chain uses TRBV5-1 with TRBJ2-1, with a weak D call TRBD1 (5 bases). V dropped 4 bases and J dropped 0 bases, with 17 bases sitting between them. Germline V gene sequence: CDR1 SGHRS, CDR2 YFSETQ. This CDR3 is 17 amino acids long. In nucleotides, the CDR3 is TGCGCCAGCAGCCTCCGACAGAGTTTGAGCTCCTACAATGAGCAGTTCTTC. This encodes CASSLRQSLSSYNEQFF.

This chain connects TRBV7-8 to TRBJ1-4; perhaps TRBD1 as D (5 bases). The V end lost 1 base, the J end lost 8 bases, and 11 bases lay between the germline ends. CDR1 and CDR2 from the germline V gene are SGHVS and FQNEAQ. The CDR3 sequence is 14 residues long. For the CDR3, the DNA is TGTGCCAGCAGCTTAGGGTGGGGCCCGGAAAAACTGTTTTTT. Its translation: CASSLGWGPEKLFF. The full variable domain, with the rest looked up from reference TRBV7-8 and TRBJ1-4, is GAGVSQSPRYKVAKRGQDVALRCDPISGHVSLFWYQQALGQGPEFLTYFQNEAQLDKSGLPSDRFFAERPEGSVSTLKIQRTQQEDSAVYLCASSLGWGPEKLFFGSGTQLSVL.

This clone has a single count. V gene TRBV30 combines with J gene TRBJ1-5; weak D call: TRBD1 (5 bases). Germline V gives CDR1 GTSNPN, CDR2 SVGIG (reference sequence). V was cut by 2 bases and J by 0 bases, with 8 bases left in between. The CDR3 sequence is 14 residues long. The CDR3 nucleotides are TGTGCCTGGAGTCGGACACATAGCAATCAGCCCCAGCATTTT. It yields the protein CAWSRTHSNQPQHF.

The gene calls are TRBV7-9 and TRBJ2-7, with 9 bases matching TRBD1. This CDR3 comprises 15 residues. V shed 4 bases and J 5 bases; nucleotides not matched to a gene: 9. Germline CDR1 is SEHNR and CDR2 is FQNEAQ (reference sequence). CDR3 DNA: TGTGCCAGCAGCTGGGGGACAGGGCCAGGCGACGAGCAGTACTTC. Translated: CASSWGTGPGDEQYF. Variable domain in full (rest from reference TRBV7-9 and TRBJ2-7): DTGVSQNPRHKITKRGQNVTFRCDPISEHNRLYWYRQTLGQGPEFLTYFQNEAQLEKSRLLSDRFSAERPKGSFSTLEIQRTEQGDSAMYLCASSWGTGPGDEQYFGPGTRLTVT.

The chain employs TRBV7-2 and TRBJ2-3; D remains unclear. Germline assignment: CDR1 SGHTA and CDR2 FQGNSA. The CDR3 is 14 amino acids. Trimming shortened V by 5 bases and J by 1 base, and 10 bases separated the two germline ends. CDR3 region: CASSRGPGTDTQYF. DNA of the CDR3: TGTGCCAGCAGCCGTGGGCCTGGCACAGATACGCAGTATTTT.

In this sample, this clone turned up a few times. This chain uses TRBV4-2 with TRBJ1-2; 8 bases match TRBD1. CDR3 length: 16 amino acids. CDR1 and CDR2 from the germline V gene are LGHNA and YNFKEQ. V gave up 1 base and J gave up 8 bases; unmatched junction bases: 12. CDR3 amino acids: CASSQGRFRGPPGYTF. The CDR3, as DNA: TGTGCCAGCAGCCAAGGGCGGTTCAGGGGGCCTCCGGGCTACACCTTC.

J is TRBJ1-1 and V is TRBV14; TRBD1 is a possible D gene (6 bases). V dropped 0 bases and J dropped 5 bases, with 19 bases sitting between them. This CDR3 has 17 amino acids. The germline V gene has CDR1 SGHDN and CDR2 FVKESK. CDR3: CASSQDGWGQLRTEAFF. CDR3 nucleotides: TGTGCCAGCAGCCAAGATGGATGGGGGCAGTTGCGGACTGAAGCTTTCTTT.

V usage is TRBV5-6 and J usage is TRBJ2-5, with D possibly matching TRBD2 (6 bases). Germline CDR1 SGHDT, CDR2 YYEEEE. This CDR3 contains 13 residues. Trimming took off 0 bases at V and 6 bases at J, with 9 bases between the two ends. CDR3 in DNA: TGTGCCAGCAGCTTGGGGCGGGGTAAGACCCAGTACTTC. This sequence encodes CASSLGRGKTQYF. Drawing the rest from reference TRBV5-6 and TRBJ2-5, the complete variable domain is DAGVTQSPTHLIKTRGQQVTLRCSPKSGHDTVSWYQQALGQGPQFIFQYYEEEERQRGNFPDRFSGHQFPNYSSELNVNALLLGDSALYLCASSLGRGKTQYFGPGTRLLVL.

This clone appeared a few times. The sample carries other DNA sequences with the same CDR3. This chain links TRBV5-4 with TRBJ1-4, with D perhaps TRBD1 (5 bases). Germline assignment: CDR1 SGHNT and CDR2 YYREEE (reference sequence). V shed 0 bases and J shed 8 bases, with 11 bases lying between them. The CDR3 has 14 residues. CDR3 sequence (DNA): TGTGCCAGCAGCTTGGCAGGGTACGGCGAAAAACTGTTTTTT. Encoded protein: CASSLAGYGEKLFF. The variable domain in full, with the rest retrieved from reference TRBV5-4 and TRBJ1-4, is ETGVTQSPTHLIKTRGQQVTLRCSSQSGHNTVSWYQQALGQGPQFIFQYYREEENGRGNFPPRFSGLQFPNYSSELNVNALELDDSALYLCASSLAGYGEKLFFGSGTQLSVL.

This clone was seen more than once but under ten times. The chain recombines TRBV5-4 with TRBJ2-6; D is ambiguous. V dropped 1 base and J dropped 1 base, with 15 bases sitting between them. The CDR3 covers 18 residues. The germline V gene encodes CDR1 SGHNT and CDR2 YYREEE (reference sequence). CDR3 DNA: TGTGCCAGCAGCTTGTTGTCCGGGTTTGAATCTGGGGCCAACGTCCTGACTTTC. It yields the protein CASSLLSGFESGANVLTF.

This chain joins TRBV5-1 and TRBJ1-2, with 9 bases lining up with TRBD1. Germline lookup yields CDR1 SGHRS and CDR2 YFSETQ. Unmatched junction bases numbered 12, after V lost 6 bases and J lost 0 bases. The CDR3 contains 17 residues. The CDR3 protein is CASTPGRGQGANYGYTF. CDR3 in DNA: TGCGCCAGCACCCCCGGTCGGGGACAGGGCGCTAACTATGGCTACACCTTC.

The chain carries TRBV30 and TRBJ1-2, with a tentative D call TRBD1 (6 bases). The ends were cut back, 2 bases at V and 5 bases at J, with 18 bases in the middle. Germline CDR1 reads GTSNPN; CDR2 reads SVGIG (reference sequence). The CDR3 contains 15 residues. CDR3 protein: CAWSRGGGAWYGYTF. CDR3 coding DNA: TGTGCCTGGAGTAGGGGCGGGGGGGCTTGGTATGGCTACACCTTC.

J is TRBJ1-5 and V is TRBV27; 7 bases map to TRBD1. J lost 4 bases, V lost 3 bases, and 6 bases had no gene match. The CDR3 length is 15 residues. Germline lookup yields CDR1 MNHEY and CDR2 SMNVEV (reference sequence). The CDR3 loop reads CASSLMTGLNQPQHF. In nucleotides, the CDR3 is TGTGCCAGCAGTTTGATGACAGGGTTGAATCAGCCCCAGCATTTT.

The CDR3: CASSFGRNTEAFF. The CDR3 nucleotides read TGTGCCAGCAGCTTTGGGAGAAACACTGAAGCTTTCTTT. The chain joins TRBV13 to TRBJ1-1, with D unclear. Trimming removed 3 bases from V and 2 bases from J, with 7 bases in between. CDR3 length: 13 residues. Germline V gene data show CDR1 as PRHDT and CDR2 as FYEKMQ (reference sequence).

This sequence joins TRBV6-5 and TRBJ2-5; D unclear. With 0 bases removed from V and 9 bases from J, the gap between germline ends came to 14 bases. Germline V gene data show CDR1 as MNHEY and CDR2 as SVGAGI. This CDR3 comprises 14 residues. The CDR3 nucleotides are TGTGCCAGCAGTTACTCGGTGGCATCTGAGGCCCAGTACTTC. It translates to CASSYSVASEAQYF.

This clone was seen a few times. The chain couples TRBV6-1 to TRBJ1-2; TRBD1 agrees at 7 bases. Germline loops: CDR1 MNHNS, CDR2 SASEGT. CDR3 length: 14 residues. The ends lost 6 bases at V and 6 bases at J; junction bases unmatched: 10. CDR3 region: CASRVRGQVDGYTF. The CDR3 DNA sequence: TGTGCCAGCAGGGTCAGAGGACAGGTAGATGGCTACACCTTC.

V is TRBV10-3 and J is TRBJ2-7, with 9 bases lining up with TRBD1. In germline, CDR1 is ENHRY, CDR2 SYGVKD. This CDR3 has 12 amino acids. CDR3 coding DNA: TGTGGGACGACAGGGGGGGTTGACGAGCAGTACTTC. Its protein is CGTTGGVDEQYF.

The chain joins TRBV9 to TRBJ1-2; no reliable D call. The CDR3 totals 14 residues. From germline, CDR1 is SGDLS and CDR2 YYNGEE. Trimming removed 0 bases at V and 8 bases at J, with 14 bases between. For the CDR3, the DNA is TGTGCCAGCAGCGTAGACGGCCCCCAGCGAGGCTACACCTTC. Its protein is CASSVDGPQRGYTF.

V and J are TRBV19 and TRBJ2-4, with 10 bases that match TRBD2. CDR3 size: 19 residues. J lost 3 bases, V lost 4 bases, and 15 bases had no gene match. The germline V gene encodes CDR1 LNHDA and CDR2 SQIVND (reference sequence). The CDR3 here is CASSKRWLAGEVGKNIQYF. In DNA, the CDR3 is TGTGCCAGTAGTAAGCGGTGGCTAGCGGGAGAAGTCGGCAAAAACATTCAGTACTTC.

The chain joins TRBV5-4 to TRBJ2-4, with a weak D call TRBD1 (5 bases). This CDR3 region has 16 residues. Germline CDR1 SGHNT, CDR2 YYREEE (reference sequence). V was trimmed by 0 bases and J by 0 bases, leaving 10 bases between them. The CDR3 reads CASSLVGQGAKNIQYF. CDR3 nucleotides: TGTGCCAGCAGCTTGGTTGGCCAGGGAGCCAAAAACATTCAGTACTTC. Based on the CDR3 plus reference TRBV5-4 and TRBJ2-4, the full variable domain is ETGVTQSPTHLIKTRGQQVTLRCSSQSGHNTVSWYQQALGQGPQFIFQYYREEENGRGNFPPRFSGLQFPNYSSELNVNALELDDSALYLCASSLVGQGAKNIQYFGAGTRLSVL.

A few counts support this clone. The gene calls are TRBV5-1 and TRBJ2-3; TRBD2 matches at 11 bases. Germline V lookup: CDR1 SGHRS, CDR2 YFSETQ. V was clipped by 4 bases and J by 5 bases; unmatched bases: 6. This CDR3 contains 15 residues. The CDR3: CASSPSGGPIDTQYF. In DNA form, the CDR3 reads TGCGCCAGCAGCCCTAGCGGGGGGCCCATAGATACGCAGTATTTT.

The chain recombines TRBV19 with TRBJ2-2, with D possibly matching TRBD1 (6 bases). The CDR3 is 15 amino acids. The germline V gene has CDR1 LNHDA and CDR2 SQIVND (reference sequence). The V end was cut by 5 bases, the J end by 7 bases, with 17 bases between. The CDR3 nucleotides read TGTGCCAGTAGTTTCATACAGGGTCCGGACGGGGAGCTGTTTTTT. This translates into CASSFIQGPDGELFF.

Turning to this clone: At one end the junction does not follow the germline gene, possibly because of a read error. The J gene is TRBJ1-1, the V gene TRBV7-9; TRBD1 might be the D (6 bases). Germline loops: CDR1 SEHNR, CDR2 FQNEAQ (reference sequence). The CDR3 is 13 residues long. CDR3 sequence (DNA): TGTTCCAGCCTCGGACAGATCAACACTGAAGCTTTCTTT. It is translated as CSSLGQINTEAFF.

The chain uses TRBV4-2 and TRBJ1-1; 7 bases line up with TRBD1. Germline trimming cut 2 bases from V and 2 bases from J; bases unmatched to any gene: 2. The CDR3 has 14 amino acids. CDR1 and CDR2 from the germline V gene are LGHNA and YNFKEQ. CDR3 protein: CASSQRTGNTEAFF. The CDR3 DNA reads TGTGCCAGCAGCCAAAGGACAGGCAACACTGAAGCTTTCTTT.

The rearrangement joins TRBV5-1 to TRBJ2-5; 8 nucleotides align to TRBD1. The J call may be in error: the DNA end matches TRBJ2-7 better. Per germline, CDR1 SGHRS and CDR2 YFSETQ. CDR3 size: 15 residues. The CDR3 sequence: CASSSGTGRTYEQYF. CDR3 nucleotides: TGCGCCAGCAGCTCCGGGACAGGTAGAACCTACGAGCAGTACTTC.

The rearrangement joins TRBV19 to TRBJ2-5, with TRBD2 matching over 13 bases. With V trimmed by 6 bases and J by 5 bases, 3 bases remained unmatched. The germline CDR1 and CDR2 sequences are LNHDA and SQIVND (reference sequence). CDR3 length equals 14 residues. The CDR3 DNA follows: TGTGCCAGTAGACTAGCGGGGGGGCAGGAGACCCAGTACTTC. This encodes CASRLAGGQETQYF.